This T cell receptor beta chain comes out of a study of type 1 regulatory T cells (dated by TCRdb to 2020 to 2022). Broadly, across the study: The study characterized an in vitro protocol that generated a Tr1-enriched, alloantigen-specific CD4 T cell product named T-allo10. T-allo10 was under clinical evaluation in patients with hematological malignancies receiving allogeneic hematopoietic stem cell transplantation.

Sequencing used an Illumina MiSeq. In-frame beta chains were kept once TCRdb had trimmed the public reads at Q25 with fastp and called clones with MiXCR. Rows matching on CDR3 protein sequence are summarized as one entry with the most common DNA and genes. In all, the sample holds about 42,000 distinct CDR3 sequences, and 10% to 15% of those were seen once. Together, the top ten hold 7% to 9% of the sample. This clonotype showed up many times. The target of this receptor is not known. Within one base of it there is no much larger clone, and no base qualities were kept. The germline V and J ends show losses of 0 bases and 7 bases respectively, and no gene match explains 22 bases of the junction. From its cysteine to its phenylalanine, the CDR3 spans 22 amino acids. This entry keeps only the CDR3 DNA: 66 bases, framed from base 1. Here is what the overall study found, with its caveats: Compared with non-Tr1 cells, Tr1 cells had a TCR repertoire that was more restricted, a finding the study read as clonal expansion induced by alloantigen.

The chain links TRBV12-3 or TRBV12-4 with TRBJ2-5; TRBD2 fits 14 bases in the junction. The specimen was cultured non-Tr1 T cells, either the whole culture or a sorted T cell fraction (not recorded which). The sample's cell subset or site label, decoded: non-Tr1 population from the T-allo10 product. The clonotype was recovered from a human donor in good health. The nucleotide sequence reads TGTGCCAGCAGTTTAGCCCAAGTGACAGGGCACGGGACTAGCGGGAGTTGGGTGACCCAGTACTTC. This codes for CASSLAQVTGHGTSGSWVTQYF.